This entry concerns a single TCR beta chain. Its antigen remains unknown. This sample is part of a study of CD8+ T cells in alopecia areata. Study-wide context: The protocol delivered tofacitinib for 6 to 18 months, then withdrew it for 6 months. Regarding the study as a whole: Higher clonality than in normal scalp was seen in lesional scalp, especially alopecia totalis/universalis.

Sequencing relied on a cDNA template that was reverse transcribed from extracted RNA. The method was immunoSEQ multiplex PCR; TCRdb's version includes in-frame clones alone and lacks a portion of them. The sample comprises about 270,000 clones, around 64% of which are singletons, and around 0.84% rests with the top ten. Treatment meaning: oral pan-JAK inhibitor, 5-10 mg twice daily. This receptor was taken from a human donor with alopecia areata. The specimen was CD4+ T cells sorted from blood, collected around week 53, from a patient treated with tofacitinib.

The CDR3, as DNA: TGTGCCAGCCGGACAGGGAACAACGAGCAGTACTTC. Translating gives CASRTGNNEQYF. This chain uses TRBV6-6 with TRBJ2-7; TRBD1 matches 8 bases. J gave up 5 bases and V 8 bases, and 5 bases lay outside the gene matches. Germline V gives CDR1 MNHNY, CDR2 SVGAGI (reference sequence). This CDR3 contains 12 residues.